This T cell receptor (beta chain) was found in a study of blood T cell repertoires in COVID-19. Study-level information: PBMCs, B-cell-depleted T cells, or T cells were the source of the cDNA or gDNA that made up the material.

Authors' methods: Quantification of nucleated cells was approximated via reference gene primer amplification. The method was immunoSEQ multiplex PCR; TCRdb's version includes in-frame clones alone and lacks a portion of them. That table supplies the V and J calls and clone size; D and trimming were determined from the DNA. The sample yields 60,000 or so clones, about 90% seen once. Trimming pared 1 base from V and 9 bases from J, leaving 19 bases between. The CDR3 length is 16 residues. Per the germline V gene, CDR1 is SGHDN and CDR2 is FVKESK. This sequence originates from a human donor with acute or convalescent COVID-19. The donor label of this sample is uncertain. Sample: peripheral blood. The rearrangement uses TRBV14 and TRBJ1-3, with D tentatively TRBD1 (6 bases). The CDR3 protein is CASSQVRVTGGRTIYF. The CDR3, as DNA: TGTGCCAGCAGCCAAGTTAGGGTGACAGGCGGACGCACCATATATTTT.